The 18 T cell receptor beta chains in this list originate from one sample, sequenced in a study of blood T cells in healthy people across ages. A second PCR of 7 to 11 cycles used a sample-barcoded 5' primer and a J-beta primer mix. TCRdb re-derived calls from the 5' RACE reads in MiXCR, one entry per CDR3 protein. The table has 600,000 or so distinct CDR3 sequences, about 30% seen once. Material for sequencing was blood. These receptors all stem from an elderly woman in good health.

This clonotype was detected ten times or more. The V and J genes are TRBV5-1 and TRBJ2-5; D is undetermined. V was clipped by 4 bases and J by 6 bases, with 16 bases between them. CDR3 length equals 14 residues. Germline lookup yields CDR1 SGHRS and CDR2 YFSETQ. CDR3 in amino acids: CASSRDTVGQTQYF. The CDR3 coding sequence is TGCGCCAGCAGCCGAGACACGGTCGGGCAGACCCAGTACTTC. Supplemented by reference TRBV5-1 and TRBJ2-5, the full variable domain reads KAGVTQTPRYLIKTRGQQVTLSCSPISGHRSVSWYQQTPGQGLQFLFEYFSETQRNKGNFPGRFSGRQFSNSRSEMNVSTLELGDSALYLCASSRDTVGQTQYFGPGTRLLVL.

The rearrangement uses TRBV12-3 or TRBV12-4 and TRBJ1-1; 7 bases map to TRBD1. This CDR3 comprises 14 residues. With V trimmed by 6 bases and J by 3 bases, 7 bases remained unmatched. CDR3 nucleotide sequence: TGTGCCAGCAGCCAGGGGGGGAGTTACACTGAAGCTTTCTTT. Translation gives CASSQGGSYTEAFF.

This clonotype was seen a few times. The chain carries TRBV4-3 and TRBJ2-2; D ambiguous. Trimming pared 0 bases from V and 4 bases from J, leaving 6 bases between. The CDR3 has 14 residues. Looked up from germline, CDR1 is LGHNA and CDR2 is YSLEER. In DNA form, the CDR3 reads TGCGCCAGCAGCCAAGATCCAGCCACCGGGGAGCTGTTTTTT. Protein sequence: CASSQDPATGELFF.

The V call is TRBV19, the J call TRBJ2-6; 8 bases are a match to TRBD1. The CDR3 is 16 residues long. Trimming cost V 7 bases and J 2 bases; bases outside gene matches: 7. Germline-derived CDR1 and CDR2 are LNHDA and SQIVND (reference sequence). CDR3 amino acids: CASKTGEEAGANVLTF. The CDR3 DNA reads as TGTGCCAGTAAGACAGGGGAGGAGGCTGGGGCCAACGTCCTGACTTTC. The full variable domain, rest sourced from reference TRBV19 and TRBJ2-6, is DGGITQSPKYLFRKEGQNVTLSCEQNLNHDAMYWYRQDPGQGLRLIYYSQIVNDFQKGDIAEGYSVSREKKESFPLTVTSAQKNPTAFYLCASKTGEEAGANVLTFGAGSRLTVL.

With respect to this clonotype: Possible read error: a much larger clone is one base away. Written as DNA, the CDR3 is TGTGCCACCAGCTCGGAACACTCCTACGATGAGCAGTTCTTC. It specifies CATSSEHSYDEQFF. V usage is TRBV6-4 and J usage is TRBJ2-1; D not resolved. This CDR3 has 14 amino acids. Germline CDR1 MRHNA, CDR2 SNTAGT.

This clonotype appeared many times. The CDR3 DNA is TGCAGTGCTAGAGATAATGGGGGGAATGAAGCTTTCTTT. It yields the protein CSARDNGGNEAFF. The rearrangement links TRBV20-1 to TRBJ1-1, with TRBD1 as a possible D gene (5 bases). This CDR3 contains 13 residues. V was shortened by 0 bases and J by 7 bases, with 12 bases between the two germline ends. Germline V gene sequence: CDR1 DFQATT, CDR2 SNEGSKA (reference sequence).

The genes are TRBV6-1 and TRBJ2-6, with D perhaps matching TRBD1 or TRBD2 (5 bases each). V lost 7 bases and J 0 bases, leaving 16 bases between the germline ends. Germline V lookup: CDR1 MNHNS, CDR2 SASEGT. The CDR3 spans 17 residues. The CDR3 sequence: CASIPLAQGSGANVLTF. The CDR3 DNA reads TGTGCCAGCATTCCCCTAGCTCAGGGCTCTGGGGCCAACGTCCTGACTTTC.

The genes are TRBV11-1 and TRBJ2-5; TRBD2 matches at 7 bases. CDR1 SGHAT and CDR2 FQDESV come from the germline V gene (reference sequence). V was clipped by 6 bases and J by 7 bases; unmatched bases: 11. The CDR3 spans 14 residues. DNA of the CDR3: TGTGCCAGCAGTTCAGCGGGGCTAGCCGGGACCCAGTACTTC. It encodes CASSSAGLAGTQYF.

The genes are TRBV20-1 and TRBJ2-2, with TRBD1 matching over 8 bases. The CDR3 contains 13 residues. V lost 8 bases, J lost 5 bases, and 7 bases stayed unmatched. CDR1 DFQATT and CDR2 SNEGSKA come from the germline V gene (reference sequence). CDR3 coding DNA: TGCAGTTGTCAACAGGGGGGAACCGGGGAGCTGTTTTTT. Amino acids: CSCQQGGTGELFF.

In regard to this clonotype: A much larger clonotype is one base distant, so this may be a read error. The chain has TRBV19 and TRBJ2-7; TRBD2 is a possible D gene (7 bases). The CDR3 has 15 amino acids. Germline loops: CDR1 LNHDA, CDR2 SQIVND (reference sequence). Trimming stripped 3 bases from V and 6 bases from J, with 18 bases between. The chain's CDR3 is CASSMWGGLDGEQYF. For the CDR3, the DNA is TGTGCCAGTAGTATGTGGGGGGGCCTCGATGGCGAGCAGTACTTC.

The chain links TRBV7-9 to TRBJ2-7, with 7 bases fitting TRBD2. In germline, CDR1 is SEHNR, CDR2 FQNEAQ (reference sequence). This CDR3 has 16 amino acids. The V and J ends lost 5 bases and 9 bases, in that order; junction bases with no gene match: 19. CDR3 residues: CASSPRTWTSLRGQYF. In DNA, the CDR3 is TGTGCCAGCAGCCCCCGAACTTGGACTAGTCTACGCGGGCAGTACTTC.

This clonotype was counted a few times. The V gene is TRBV7-9, the J gene TRBJ1-1; TRBD1 matches 9 bases. This CDR3 has 15 residues. Germline V gene lookup returns CDR1 SEHNR and CDR2 FQNEAQ (reference sequence). The V segment lost 5 bases and the J segment 5 bases; nucleotides outside the gene matches: 9. The CDR3 here is CASSPQGASRTEAFF. CDR3 DNA: TGTGCCAGCAGCCCACAGGGGGCATCAAGAACTGAAGCTTTCTTT.

To note about this clonotype: It may be a read error: a sequence one base away is much more abundant. This CDR3 is CASSLGAGVSGSSQPQHF. The CDR3 DNA sequence: TGCGCCAGCAGCTTGGGGGCAGGGGTTAGTGGGAGCAGTCAGCCCCAGCATTTT. The chain uses TRBV5-1 and TRBJ1-5, with D possibly matching TRBD1 (6 bases). CDR1 and CDR2 from the germline V gene are SGHRS and YFSETQ. This CDR3 has 18 residues.

Remarks on this clonotype: It may be a read error: a sequence one base away is much more abundant. The chain has TRBV5-1 and TRBJ2-3; the D gene is possibly TRBD1 (6 bases). Per the germline V gene, CDR1 is SGHRS and CDR2 is YFSETQ. CDR3 length equals 16 residues. Trimming pared 3 bases from V and 1 base from J, leaving 15 bases between. The CDR3 DNA is TGCGCCAGCAGCTCGGCGGAGAAGGGGGGCACAGATACGCAGTATTTT. It codes for CASSSAEKGGTDTQYF. The full variable domain, its missing parts supplied by reference TRBV5-1 and TRBJ2-3, is KAGVTQTPRYLIKTRGQQVTLSCSPISGHRSVSWYQQTPGQGLQFLFEYFSETQRNKGNFPGRFSGRQFSNSRSEMNVSTLELGDSALYLCASSSAEKGGTDTQYFGPGTRLTVL.

This clonotype was detected only a few times. Since a much larger clone is just one base distant, this may be a read error. The gene calls are TRBV7-2 and TRBJ2-5, with a weak D call TRBD2 (7 bases). The J call could be wrong; TRBJ2-1 is a better fit for the DNA end. Germline loops: CDR1 SGHTA, CDR2 FQGNSA. The CDR3 sequence is 16 residues long. This chain's CDR3 is CASSLRRGGFQETQFF. In nucleotides, the CDR3 is TGTGCCAGCAGCTTAAGAAGGGGGGGGTTTCAAGAGACCCAGTTCTTC.

This clonotype was counted ten times or more. The J gene is TRBJ2-1, the V gene TRBV20-1; D might be TRBD1 (6 bases). This CDR3 has 14 amino acids. Per germline, CDR1 DFQATT and CDR2 SNEGSKA (reference sequence). V lost 6 bases and J 7 bases, leaving 19 bases between the germline ends. DNA for the CDR3: TGCAGTGCAACCCGAGGAAGGGGGAAGAATGAGCAGTTCTTC. It translates to CSATRGRGKNEQFF.

Ten or more counts support this clonotype. This rearrangement joins TRBV20-1 to TRBJ2-3; 10 bases map to TRBD1. The CDR3 is made up of 16 amino acids. J gave up 3 bases and V 0 bases, and 6 bases lay outside the gene matches. Germline CDR1 DFQATT, CDR2 SNEGSKA (reference sequence). The CDR3 DNA reads as TGCAGTGCTAGAGATTGGGACAGGGGAGGGACAGATACGCAGTATTTT. Protein product: CSARDWDRGGTDTQYF.

Remarks on this clonotype: One base away lies a much larger clone, so this may be a sequencing read error. This sequence joins TRBV7-8 and TRBJ2-4; 7 bases match TRBD1. The last part of the DNA fits TRBJ2-7 better; the J call may be wrong. Germline CDR1 and CDR2: SGHVS and FQNEAQ. The CDR3 length is 14 residues. The CDR3 is CAGSRSGGTYEQYF. The CDR3 DNA is TGTGCCGGCAGCAGATCAGGGGGAACCTACGAGCAGTACTTC.